The present entry profiles one T cell receptor (beta chain) with its context. The CDR3 spans 15 residues. The ends were cut back, 5 bases at V and 6 bases at J, with 17 bases in the middle. This record comes from a study of T-cell memory formation after mild COVID-19. Researchers used 5'RACE with constant-segment primers to make TCR alpha and TCR beta cDNA libraries that carry sample barcodes and UMIs. TCRdb reanalysed the 5' RACE reads using MiXCR and keeps one entry per CDR3 protein. The data hold 140,000 or so distinct CDR3 sequences, with 11% to 15% observed a single time. The clonotype was recovered from an adult woman who had mild COVID-19 (a few samples of this study predate the infection). Cell type and time point are not known. The sample taken for sequencing was PBMCs or a T cell subset sorted from them (not recorded which). The chain carries TRBV12-3 or TRBV12-4 and TRBJ2-4, with D perhaps matching TRBD2 (5 bases). For the CDR3, the DNA is TGTGCCAGCAGTCCAGAGGGCGGACTCGGAAACATTCAGTACTTC. It translates to CASSPEGGLGNIQYF.